A selection of T cell receptor beta chains follows, all from one sample in a study of CD8 T cells in Susac syndrome. One entry per CDR3 protein, called by TCRdb with MiXCR from the immunoSEQ multiplex PCR reads. The data show fewer than 200,000 distinct CDR3 sequences, 91% seen once. The specimen sequenced was CD4+ T cells from PBMCs. The receptor set was obtained from a human donor with Susac syndrome. Each CDR3 is given with its conserved first and last residue. The D gene is left open where the match is weak. Clone size is not always given. Where it is, it says once, few, many or a class for expanded clones.

j_call: TRBJ1-3
d_call: TRBD1
v_call: TRBV7-9
clone_size: -
cdr3_aa: CASSRTGGVSGNTIYF
cdr3_nt: TGTGCCAGCAGCCGGACAGGGGGCGTCTCTGGAAACACCATATATTTT

j_call: TRBJ2-7
d_call: -
v_call: TRBV28
clone_size: -
cdr3_aa: CASSHRADSYEQYF
cdr3_nt: TGTGCCAGCAGTCATCGCGCCGACTCCTACGAGCAGTACTTC

j_call: TRBJ2-5
d_call: -
v_call: TRBV3-1
clone_size: -
cdr3_aa: CASSQELKTQYF
cdr3_nt: TGTGCCAGCAGCCAAGAATTGAAGACCCAGTACTTC

j_call: TRBJ2-7
d_call: -
v_call: TRBV10-2
clone_size: -
cdr3_aa: CASSEGSYEQYF
cdr3_nt: TGCGCCAGCAGTGAAGGCAGCTACGAGCAGTACTTC

j_call: TRBJ2-7
d_call: TRBD2
v_call: TRBV5-1
clone_size: -
cdr3_aa: CASSLDGLAGDYEQYF
cdr3_nt: TGCGCCAGCAGCCTAGACGGGCTAGCGGGGGACTACGAGCAGTACTTC

j_call: TRBJ1-3
d_call: TRBD1
v_call: TRBV30
clone_size: few
cdr3_aa: CAWMGQVSGNTIYF
cdr3_nt: TGTGCCTGGATGGGACAGGTATCTGGAAACACCATATATTTT

j_call: TRBJ1-1
d_call: -
v_call: TRBV9
clone_size: -
cdr3_aa: CASSVAPGVVAFF
cdr3_nt: TGTGCCAGCAGCGTAGCCCCAGGAGTGGTTGCTTTCTTT

j_call: TRBJ2-1
d_call: TRBD2
v_call: TRBV12-3/TRBV12-4
clone_size: -
cdr3_aa: CASSFASGSFYNEQFF
cdr3_nt: TGTGCCAGCAGTTTTGCTAGCGGGAGTTTCTACAATGAGCAGTTCTTC

j_call: TRBJ1-2
d_call: -
v_call: TRBV10-3
clone_size: -
cdr3_aa: CAISEPSTGLYGYTF
cdr3_nt: TGTGCCATCAGTGAGCCGTCGACAGGATTATATGGCTACACCTTC

j_call: TRBJ2-3
d_call: -
v_call: TRBV3-1
clone_size: -
cdr3_aa: CASKEYTSTDTQYF
cdr3_nt: TGTGCCAGCAAAGAGTATACTAGCACAGATACGCAGTATTTT

j_call: TRBJ1-4
d_call: -
v_call: TRBV3-1
clone_size: -
cdr3_aa: CASSQGPGLTNEKLFF
cdr3_nt: TGTGCCAGCAGCCAAGGGCCAGGGTTGACTAATGAAAAACTGTTTTTT

j_call: TRBJ1-2
d_call: -
v_call: TRBV6-5
clone_size: -
cdr3_aa: CASGVTGTRYGYTF
cdr3_nt: TGTGCCAGCGGGGTCACCGGGACACGTTATGGCTACACCTTC

j_call: TRBJ2-6
d_call: -
v_call: TRBV3-1
clone_size: -
cdr3_aa: CASSQDFSGANVLTF
cdr3_nt: TGTGCCAGCAGCCAAGATTTCTCTGGGGCCAACGTCCTGACTTTC

j_call: TRBJ2-1
d_call: -
v_call: TRBV7-9
clone_size: once
cdr3_aa: CASSPSLGGALNEQFF
cdr3_nt: TGTGCCAGCAGCCCCTCCCTGGGGGGGGCGCTCAATGAGCAGTTCTTC

j_call: TRBJ2-1
d_call: -
v_call: TRBV4-2
clone_size: -
cdr3_aa: CASSRQGTLNEQFF
cdr3_nt: TGTGCCAGCAGCCGGCAGGGGACCCTCAATGAGCAGTTCTTC

j_call: TRBJ1-5
d_call: -
v_call: TRBV10-2
clone_size: -
cdr3_aa: CASSDDRQNQPQHF
cdr3_nt: TGCGCCAGCAGTGATGACAGGCAAAATCAGCCCCAGCATTTT

j_call: TRBJ2-5
d_call: -
v_call: TRBV5-1
clone_size: -
cdr3_aa: CASSLDGDPRETQYF
cdr3_nt: TGCGCCAGCAGCTTGGATGGGGACCCAAGAGAGACCCAGTACTTC